Following are 27 T cell receptor beta chains from one sample sequenced in a study of blood T cell repertoires in COVID-19. Some clones are missing from TCRdb's copy, which holds only in-frame ones; the method was immunoSEQ multiplex PCR. The table has around 300,000 clones, around 87% seen once. The source material was PBMCs or T cells enriched from blood (not recorded which). These receptors were obtained from a woman aged 18 to 35 with acute COVID-19.

The rearrangement links TRBV29-1 to TRBJ2-7, with D unclear. The V gene's germline CDR1 is SQVTM and CDR2 ANQGSEA. The CDR3 sequence is 13 residues long. The V gene lost 0 bases and the J gene lost 2 bases, with 8 bases spanning the gap. The CDR3 nucleotides read TGCAGCGTTGAAGAAGACAACACCTACGAGCAGTACTTC. It is translated as CSVEEDNTYEQYF.

The V call is TRBV4-2, the J call TRBJ1-1; 8 bases align to TRBD1. Losses at the gene ends were 4 bases for V and 2 bases for J; bases not matched to a gene: 9. Germline V gene sequence: CDR1 LGHNA, CDR2 YNFKEQ. CDR3 length: 16 residues. The CDR3 DNA is TGTGCCAGCAGCCCGGGCCAGGGGGCTTTAAACACTGAAGCTTTCTTT. Amino acid sequence: CASSPGQGALNTEAFF.

The gene calls are TRBV28 and TRBJ2-5; D is undetermined. The CDR3 totals 15 residues. The germline V gene encodes CDR1 MDHEN and CDR2 SYDVKM. V shed 5 bases and J shed 5 bases, with 18 bases lying between them. CDR3 nucleotide sequence: TGTGCCAGCAGTGATGAGGAGACTTCGCCGGAGACCCAGTACTTC. This codes for CASSDEETSPETQYF.

The chain recombines TRBV10-3 with TRBJ2-2; possibly TRBD2 for D (5 bases). The CDR3 runs 17 residues. Germline V gives CDR1 ENHRY, CDR2 SYGVKD. Trimming shortened V by 2 bases and J by 5 bases, and 18 bases separated the two germline ends. This chain's CDR3 is CAISEPTGVWGTGELFF. CDR3 coding DNA: TGTGCCATCAGTGAGCCCACCGGGGTGTGGGGAACCGGGGAGCTGTTTTTT.

This rearrangement joins TRBV27 to TRBJ1-2; D gene uncertain. Per germline, CDR1 MNHEY and CDR2 SMNVEV (reference sequence). The V gene lost 8 bases and the J gene lost 6 bases, with 13 bases spanning the gap. The CDR3 contains 12 residues. The CDR3 nucleotides are TGTGCCAGCCTAAAGGAGGTGGATGGCTACACCTTC. It yields the protein CASLKEVDGYTF.

This chain uses TRBV1 with TRBJ1-5; the table's D call, TRBD1, has no DNA check behind it. TRBV1 is a pseudogene. This CDR3 region has 16 residues. For the CDR3, the DNA is TGCACCAGCAGCCACGTGGATAGGGGCCGTAATCAGCCCCAGCATTTT. The encoded protein is CTSSHVDRGRNQPQHF.

In its sample, this clone was seen once. The rearrangement uses TRBV24-1 and TRBJ2-7; TRBD2 might be the D (5 bases). Between the trimmed V and J ends, which lost 9 bases and 4 bases, there was a span of 18 bases. Germline loops: CDR1 KGHDR, CDR2 SFDVKD. CDR3 size: 14 residues. The CDR3 sequence: CATSPGTSGYEQYF. The CDR3 DNA sequence: TGTGCCACCTCTCCGGGTACTAGTGGGTACGAGCAGTACTTC.

The V and J genes are TRBV5-1 and TRBJ1-2; 7 nucleotides line up with TRBD1. The trim removed 0 bases at V and 6 bases at J, leaving 5 bases unmatched. This CDR3 contains 14 residues. The germline gives CDR1 SGHRS, CDR2 YFSETQ. In DNA, the CDR3 is TGCGCCAGCAGCTTGGGCCAGGGGGGACATGGCTACACCTTC. Encoded protein: CASSLGQGGHGYTF.

This chain connects TRBV2 to TRBJ2-1, with 9 bases fitting TRBD2. The V gene end was trimmed by 0 bases and the J gene end by 4 bases; junction bases not matched to a gene: 4. Germline V lookup: CDR1 SNHLY, CDR2 FYNNEI. CDR3 length: 16 amino acids. CDR3: CASSEAASGAYNEQFF. CDR3 in DNA: TGTGCCAGCAGTGAAGCGGCTAGCGGGGCATACAATGAGCAGTTCTTC.

The V gene is TRBV5-1, the J gene TRBJ2-5, with TRBD2 matching 10 bases. Looked up from germline, CDR1 is SGHRS and CDR2 is YFSETQ. After removal of 5 bases from V and 4 bases from J, the junction contained 11 bases not matched to a gene. This CDR3 contains 16 residues. The CDR3 coding sequence is TGCGCCAGCAGGACCGGGCTAGCGGGAGAGGGAGAGACCCAGTACTTC. Protein sequence: CASRTGLAGEGETQYF.

The chain carries TRBV9 and TRBJ2-1; 8 nucleotides agree with TRBD1. The J segment lost 10 bases and the V segment lost 1 base, leaving 4 bases of the junction unmatched. The germline V gene has CDR1 SGDLS and CDR2 YYNGEE. CDR3 length: 13 residues. CDR3 DNA sequence: TGTGCCAGCAGCGTACAGGGGGCCAGGGAGCAGTTCTTC. Protein sequence: CASSVQGAREQFF.

The chain combines TRBV6-6 with TRBJ1-1, with no clear D. The CDR3 loop spans 13 amino acids. Per the germline V gene, CDR1 is MNHNY and CDR2 is SVGAGI (reference sequence). V lost 6 bases to trimming and J lost 1 base, with 9 bases between them. For the CDR3, the DNA is TGTGCCAGCAGCCGTACAGAGAACACTGAAGCTTTCTTT. Residues: CASSRTENTEAFF.

Only one count was recorded for this clone. The genes are TRBV5-1 and TRBJ1-6, with 7 bases that match TRBD1. This CDR3 has 15 residues. Germline loops: CDR1 SGHRS, CDR2 YFSETQ. J lost 7 bases, V lost 4 bases, and 8 bases had no gene match. CDR3 protein: CASSHVDRMNSPLHF. The CDR3 nucleotides are TGCGCCAGCAGCCATGTGGACAGGATGAATTCACCCCTCCACTTT.

There are a few counts of this clone. The CDR3: CASSELGVSYTF. The CDR3, as DNA: TGTGCCAGCAGTGAACTCGGGGTGAGCTACACCTTC. The rearrangement joins TRBV6-1 to TRBJ1-2; D is undetermined. CDR1 MNHNS and CDR2 SASEGT come from the germline V gene. Trimming cost V 2 bases and J 9 bases, with 10 bases left between them. CDR3 length: 12 amino acids.

The rearrangement joins TRBV28 to TRBJ1-5; 9 bases fit TRBD1. The CDR3 is made up of 16 amino acids. The germline V gene encodes CDR1 MDHEN and CDR2 SYDVKM. The trim removed 6 bases at V and 10 bases at J, leaving 16 bases unmatched. CDR3 sequence reads: CASSPEAGQGHRPQHF. In DNA, the CDR3 is TGTGCCAGCAGCCCTGAGGCGGGACAGGGCCACCGTCCCCAGCATTTT. Filled out from reference TRBV28 and TRBJ1-5, the complete variable domain reads DVKVTQSSRYLVKRTGEKVFLECVQDMDHENMFWYRQDPGLGLRLIYFSYDVKMKEKGDIPEGYSVSREKKERFSLILESASTNQTSMYLCASSPEAGQGHRPQHFGDGTRLSIL.

V and J are TRBV7-9 and TRBJ2-5; 10 bases match TRBD1. The CDR3 runs 15 residues. Germline trimming cut 4 bases from V and 2 bases from J; bases unmatched to any gene: 4. The V gene's germline CDR1 is SEHNR and CDR2 FQNEAQ (reference sequence). CDR3 in amino acids: CASSSLDRGQETQYF. The CDR3 nucleotides are TGTGCCAGCAGCTCCCTGGACAGGGGGCAAGAGACCCAGTACTTC.

The chain couples TRBV20-1 to TRBJ2-1, with 7 bases identical to TRBD2. Unmatched junction bases numbered 5, after V lost 3 bases and J lost 3 bases. The CDR3 length is 14 residues. Germline CDR1 is DFQATT and CDR2 is SNEGSKA (reference sequence). The CDR3 bases are TGCAGTGCTAGTAGGCTAGCGGACTACAATGAGCAGTTCTTC. Its protein is CSASRLADYNEQFF.

The J gene is TRBJ2-7, the V gene TRBV7-2; D is possibly TRBD1 (6 bases). There are 16 residues in the CDR3. Germline loops: CDR1 SGHTA, CDR2 FQGNSA. V lost 5 bases and J 0 bases, leaving 17 bases between the germline ends. In DNA form, the CDR3 reads TGTGCCAGCAGCCTCGCTGACAGGTACCCCTCCTACGAGCAGTACTTC. This encodes CASSLADRYPSYEQYF.

V and J are TRBV3-1 (or the pseudogene TRBV3-2) and TRBJ2-2, with 9 bases lining up with TRBD1. From germline, CDR1 is LGHDT and CDR2 YNNKEL (reference sequence). This CDR3 has 14 amino acids. After removal of 1 base from V and 8 bases from J, the junction contained 2 bases not matched to a gene. DNA for the CDR3: TGTGCCAGCAGCCAAGTAGACAGGGGGGGGGAGCTGTTTTTT. It encodes CASSQVDRGGELFF.

This clone occurred once. The V gene is TRBV27, the J gene TRBJ2-7; TRBD1 might be the D (5 bases). Between the trimmed V and J ends, which lost 6 bases and 0 bases, there was a span of 12 bases. The CDR3 contains 14 residues. The germline V gene has CDR1 MNHEY and CDR2 SMNVEV (reference sequence). CDR3 in amino acids: CASSLRVGSYEQYF. The CDR3 DNA reads TGTGCCAGCAGCCTCAGGGTCGGCTCCTACGAGCAGTACTTC.

This chain links TRBV5-1 with TRBJ2-2; the match to TRBD2 covers 12 bases. Trimming cost V 4 bases and J 2 bases; bases outside gene matches: 3. The CDR3 loop spans 16 amino acids. Per germline, CDR1 SGHRS and CDR2 YFSETQ. The CDR3 loop is CASSQGLAGNTGELFF. As DNA, the CDR3 is TGCGCCAGCAGCCAAGGACTAGCGGGAAACACCGGGGAGCTGTTTTTT.

The J gene is TRBJ1-5, the V gene TRBV2; D not resolved. The CDR3 runs 14 residues. Germline V gives CDR1 SNHLY, CDR2 FYNNEI. Trimming removed 11 bases at V and 0 bases at J, with 14 bases between. CDR3 nucleotides: TGTGCCCGATCGGCGGGTAATAGCAATCAGCCCCAGCATTTT. This gives the protein CARSAGNSNQPQHF.

The chain links TRBV6-1 to TRBJ1-1, with D maybe TRBD1 (6 bases). Germline V gives CDR1 MNHNS, CDR2 SASEGT. The CDR3 spans 13 residues. V was trimmed by 0 bases and J by 10 bases, leaving 12 bases between them. DNA for the CDR3: TGTGCCAGCAGTGAAGCGGGGGGGGCGACAGCTTTCTTT. Residues: CASSEAGGATAFF.

The chain uses TRBV11-3 and TRBJ2-7; tentative D call: TRBD1 (5 bases). Germline CDR1 and CDR2: SGHNT and YENEEA. This CDR3 is 14 amino acids long. V shed 5 bases and J shed 5 bases, with 16 bases lying between them. The CDR3 spells CASSPRAGRNEQYF. The CDR3 DNA is TGTGCCAGCAGCCCTAGGGCAGGGCGGAACGAGCAGTACTTC.

The V and J genes are TRBV28 and TRBJ1-1; 11 nucleotides line up with TRBD1. The CDR3 length is 15 residues. The V gene's germline CDR1 is MDHEN and CDR2 SYDVKM. After removal of 5 bases from V and 1 base from J, the junction contained 3 bases not matched to a gene. In DNA, the CDR3 is TGTGCCAGCAGTCTAGGACAGGGGGCGAACACTGAAGCTTTCTTT. It translates to CASSLGQGANTEAFF.

V usage is TRBV5-5 and J usage is TRBJ1-3, with D uncertain. The length of the CDR3 is 14 residues. The V end was cut by 2 bases, the J end by 0 bases, with 6 bases between. Germline lookup yields CDR1 SGHKS and CDR2 YYEKEE (reference sequence). The CDR3 region is CASSFESSGNTIYF. In DNA, the CDR3 is TGTGCCAGCAGCTTTGAGAGCTCTGGAAACACCATATATTTT.

This clone occurred once. V is TRBV28 and J is TRBJ1-1; D ambiguous. Trimming took off 4 bases at V and 1 base at J, with 10 bases between the two ends. This CDR3 spans 14 amino acids. Germline loops: CDR1 MDHEN, CDR2 SYDVKM. CDR3 DNA sequence: TGTGCCAGCAGTTCCGAGGAAAGGAACACTGAAGCTTTCTTT. Its protein is CASSSEERNTEAFF.